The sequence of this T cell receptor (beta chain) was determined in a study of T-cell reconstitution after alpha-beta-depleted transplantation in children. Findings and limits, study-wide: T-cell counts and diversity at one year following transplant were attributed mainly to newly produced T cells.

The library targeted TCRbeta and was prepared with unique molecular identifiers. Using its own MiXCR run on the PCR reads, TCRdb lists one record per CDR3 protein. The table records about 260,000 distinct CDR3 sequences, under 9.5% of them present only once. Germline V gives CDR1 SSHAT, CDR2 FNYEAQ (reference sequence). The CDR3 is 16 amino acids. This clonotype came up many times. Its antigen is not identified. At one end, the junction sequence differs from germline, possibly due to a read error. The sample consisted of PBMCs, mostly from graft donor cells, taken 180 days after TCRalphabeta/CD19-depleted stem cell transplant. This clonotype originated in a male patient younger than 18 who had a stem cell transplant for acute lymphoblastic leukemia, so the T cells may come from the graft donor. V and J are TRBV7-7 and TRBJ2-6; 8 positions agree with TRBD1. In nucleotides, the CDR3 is TGTGCTAGCAGCTTAGGGACAGGCTCTGGGGCCAACGTCCTGACTTTC. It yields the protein CASSLGTGSGANVLTF.